What follows are 26 T cell receptor beta chains derived from one specimen sequenced in a study of identical twins. MiXCR was run by TCRdb on the 5' RACE reads, yielding one entry per CDR3 protein. The sample consists of about 1.7 million distinct CDR3 sequences, under 35% of them appearing once. The sample consisted of cord blood. Source of these receptors: a newborn girl in good health.

This clonotype has a handful of counts. This chain uses TRBV28 with TRBJ1-5; D is perhaps TRBD1 (5 bases). The CDR3 spans 14 residues. The germline gives CDR1 MDHEN, CDR2 SYDVKM. Trimming stripped 3 bases from V and 7 bases from J, with 13 bases between. CDR3 protein: CASSLWRGGQPQHF. The CDR3 coding sequence is TGTGCCAGCAGTTTGTGGAGGGGAGGACAGCCCCAGCATTTT. The complete variable domain, with remaining parts taken from reference TRBV28 and TRBJ1-5, reads DVKVTQSSRYLVKRTGEKVFLECVQDMDHENMFWYRQDPGLGLRLIYFSYDVKMKEKGDIPEGYSVSREKKERFSLILESASTNQTSMYLCASSLWRGGQPQHFGDGTRLSIL.

The chain recombines TRBV20-1 with TRBJ1-5, with 8 positions matching TRBD1. Per the germline V gene, CDR1 is DFQATT and CDR2 is SNEGSKA (reference sequence). This CDR3 region has 14 residues. The CDR3 DNA is TGCATTGCGGTGGGACAGGATAGCAATCAGCCCCAGCATTTT. It yields the protein CIAVGQDSNQPQHF.

Turning to this clonotype: A much larger clone differs from this one at a single base, so this may be a read error. The rearrangement joins TRBV6-5 to TRBJ1-2, with 8 bases fitting TRBD1. CDR3 length: 14 amino acids. Per the germline V gene, CDR1 is MNHEY and CDR2 is SVGAGI. Losses at the gene ends were 4 bases for V and 7 bases for J; bases not matched to a gene: 8. CDR3 in DNA: TGTGCCAGCAGTTGTGACAGGGGACTAGGTGGCTACACCTTC. Protein product: CASSCDRGLGGYTF.

This chain joins TRBV5-8 and TRBJ2-1; 14 bases fit TRBD2. The germline V gene encodes CDR1 SGHTS and CDR2 YDEGEE. The CDR3 is 15 amino acids. Germline trimming cut 4 bases from V and 8 bases from J; bases unmatched to any gene: 5. The CDR3 reads CASSTGTSGRDEQFF. CDR3 nucleotides: TGTGCCAGCAGCACCGGGACTAGCGGGAGAGATGAGCAGTTCTTC.

This clonotype was seen many times. The chain employs TRBV29-1 and TRBJ2-7; D might be TRBD1 or TRBD2, each matching 5 bases. CDR3 size: 11 residues. CDR1 is SQVTM, CDR2 ANQGSEA, per germline. The V gene lost 4 bases and the J gene lost 9 bases, with 13 bases spanning the gap. The CDR3 DNA sequence: TGCAGCGTTGGTAGCAGGGACGTGCAGTACTTC. This encodes CSVGSRDVQYF.

This clonotype was seen only a few times. This rearrangement joins TRBV9 to TRBJ1-2; D may be TRBD1 (6 bases). This CDR3 has 16 residues. Germline values: CDR1 SGDLS, CDR2 YYNGEE. Trimming removed 0 bases from V and 4 bases from J, with 16 bases in between. CDR3 sequence reads: CASSVDPGQPPYGYTF. The DNA for the CDR3 is TGTGCCAGCAGCGTAGATCCCGGACAGCCCCCCTATGGCTACACCTTC.

V usage is TRBV24-1 and J usage is TRBJ2-1, with 16 nucleotides matching TRBD2. The J segment lost 6 bases and the V segment lost 3 bases, leaving 4 bases of the junction unmatched. The CDR3 extends over 17 amino acids. Germline V gene sequence: CDR1 KGHDR, CDR2 SFDVKD. The CDR3 coding sequence is TGTGCCACCAGTGATGGGACTAGCGGGAGGGCCTTCAATGAGCAGTTCTTC. This codes for CATSDGTSGRAFNEQFF.

The gene calls are TRBV24-1 and TRBJ2-3; 10 nucleotides match TRBD2. Germline V gene data show CDR1 as KGHDR and CDR2 as SFDVKD. The junction had 13 bases not matched to a gene; V was cut back by 4 bases and J by 4 bases. CDR3 length equals 18 residues. This chain's CDR3 is CATSDPYPSGRSSDTQYF. CDR3 nucleotides: TGTGCCACCAGTGACCCCTACCCTAGCGGGAGAAGTTCAGATACGCAGTATTTT.

This clonotype was observed a few times. V is TRBV5-1 and J is TRBJ1-5, with TRBD1 identical over 7 bases. V shed 1 base, J shed 3 bases, and the junction held 4 bases outside the gene matches. The CDR3 covers 15 residues. Per the germline V gene, CDR1 is SGHRS and CDR2 is YFSETQ. The CDR3 nucleotides read TGCGCCAGCAGCTTGACAGGGGTTGTCAATCAGCCCCAGCATTTT. As protein: CASSLTGVVNQPQHF.

In its sample, this clonotype was seen once. A junction boundary mismatches the germline segment, possibly from a read error. The chain links TRBV2 to TRBJ2-7, with 8 bases fitting TRBD1. Germline assignment: CDR1 SNHLY and CDR2 FYNNEI. CDR3 length: 15 amino acids. This chain's CDR3 is CASGEDRGKAYEQYF. CDR3 coding DNA: TGTGCCAGCGGTGAAGACAGGGGAAAAGCCTACGAGCAGTACTTC.

This clonotype has more than one count but fewer than ten. The V call is TRBV10-1, the J call TRBJ2-7, with 7 bases that match TRBD1. Germline loops: CDR1 WNHNN, CDR2 SYGVQD (reference sequence). This CDR3 contains 15 residues. Trimming cost V 2 bases and J 0 bases; bases outside gene matches: 4. The CDR3 loop reads CASSEQGQSSYEQYF. The CDR3 DNA is TGCGCCAGCAGTGAGCAGGGACAGAGCTCCTACGAGCAGTACTTC.

This rearrangement joins TRBV5-1 to TRBJ1-2, with TRBD1 as a possible D gene (5 bases). The CDR3 length is 14 residues. Germline CDR1 and CDR2: SGHRS and YFSETQ. V lost 0 bases and J 8 bases, leaving 14 bases between the germline ends. CDR3 sequence (DNA): TGCGCCAGCAGCTTGGCCTCCGGGACGGACGGCTACACCTTC. It yields the protein CASSLASGTDGYTF.

This clonotype was detected a few times. The chain couples TRBV7-2 to TRBJ2-7, with 8 bases matching TRBD1. Germline CDR1 is SGHTA and CDR2 is FQGNSA. The V gene end was trimmed by 6 bases and the J gene end by 3 bases; junction bases not matched to a gene: 10. The CDR3 has 15 amino acids. DNA for the CDR3: TGTGCCAGCAGTATCGGCGGGACAGGAGGCTACGAGCAGTACTTC. Encoded protein: CASSIGGTGGYEQYF. The full variable domain, rest sourced from reference TRBV7-2 and TRBJ2-7, is GAGVSQSPSNKVTEKGKDVELRCDPISGHTALYWYRQSLGQGLEFLIYFQGNSAPDKSGLPSDRFSAERTGGSVSTLTIQRTQQEDSAVYLCASSIGGTGGYEQYFGPGTRLTVT.

The chain carries TRBV20-1 and TRBJ2-5; D not certain. The germline gives CDR1 DFQATT, CDR2 SNEGSKA (reference sequence). Deletions cut 5 bases from V and 5 bases from J, with 21 bases between. The CDR3 is 15 amino acids. CDR3 DNA: TGCAGTGCTGGCCAGATGTCCCTCATAGGGGAGACCCAGTACTTC. Translating it yields CSAGQMSLIGETQYF.

For the CDR3, the DNA is TGTGCCAGCAGCCCAGAATATCAGGGGGGCAATCAGCCCCAGCATTTT. As protein: CASSPEYQGGNQPQHF. This chain links TRBV4-2 with TRBJ1-5; 7 positions agree with TRBD1. Germline values: CDR1 LGHNA, CDR2 YNFKEQ. The CDR3 contains 16 residues. V was pared by 4 bases and J by 2 bases, with 8 bases of the junction left unmatched.

This clonotype has more than one count but fewer than ten. This chain connects TRBV20-1 to TRBJ2-7; a possible D gene is TRBD2 (6 bases). V gave up 6 bases and J gave up 2 bases, with 17 bases separating them. CDR1 and CDR2 from the germline V gene are DFQATT and SNEGSKA (reference sequence). This CDR3 is 14 amino acids long. CDR3 sequence reads: CSAVPNSGTYEQYF. The CDR3 DNA sequence: TGCAGTGCCGTTCCCAATAGCGGAACCTACGAGCAGTACTTC.

This clonotype was seen only a few times. This chain links TRBV28 with TRBJ1-2; D possibly corresponds to TRBD1 (5 bases). The germline V gene has CDR1 MDHEN and CDR2 SYDVKM. The CDR3 has 14 amino acids. V dropped 2 bases and J dropped 5 bases, with 12 bases sitting between them. DNA of the CDR3: TGTGCCAGCAGTTTAGCCGGGACGACTTATGGCTACACCTTC. Protein: CASSLAGTTYGYTF.

CDR3 in amino acids: CASSQVAGDPDTQYF. The CDR3 bases are TGCGCCAGCAGCCAAGTTGCGGGGGACCCAGATACGCAGTATTTT. This chain joins TRBV4-1 and TRBJ2-3, with 7 bases lining up with TRBD2. The CDR3 runs 15 residues. V lost 1 base to trimming and J lost 4 bases; unmatched junction nucleotides: 5. Germline CDR1 is MGHRA and CDR2 is YSYEKL.

On this clonotype: Since a much larger clone is just one base distant, this may be a read error. V gene TRBV9 combines with J gene TRBJ2-1, with 10 bases lining up with TRBD2. This CDR3 is 13 amino acids long. Germline CDR1 and CDR2: SGDLS and YYNGEE. CDR3 nucleotides: TGTGCCGGCAGCGGGGGGGCCAGAAATGAGCAGTTCTTC. Translation: CAGSGGARNEQFF.

The chain combines TRBV7-9 with TRBJ2-1, with 9 bases that match TRBD2. There are 14 residues in the CDR3. V lost 1 base to trimming and J lost 9 bases; unmatched junction nucleotides: 4. Germline CDR1 and CDR2: SEHNR and FQNEAQ (reference sequence). The CDR3 DNA is TGTGCCAGCAGCTTAGACCTTAGCGGGGGTGAGCAGTTCTTC. It specifies CASSLDLSGGEQFF.

This chain connects TRBV29-1 to TRBJ2-7, with 8 bases lining up with TRBD1. This CDR3 contains 15 residues. V was pared by 4 bases and J by 4 bases, with 12 bases of the junction left unmatched. CDR1 is SQVTM, CDR2 ANQGSEA, per germline. Here the CDR3 reads CSVALGGQDPYEQYF. In DNA, the CDR3 is TGCAGCGTTGCCCTGGGGGGACAGGACCCTTACGAGCAGTACTTC.

The V call is TRBV27, the J call TRBJ2-7, with D unclear. CDR1 is MNHEY and CDR2 is SMNVEV in the germline V gene (reference sequence). V was clipped by 1 base and J by 2 bases, with 15 bases between them. This CDR3 comprises 16 residues. CDR3 residues: CASSLFVPTPTYEQYF. CDR3 DNA sequence: TGTGCCAGCAGTTTATTCGTCCCGACACCTACCTACGAGCAGTACTTC.

This chain uses TRBV3-1 with TRBJ2-5, with 11 nucleotides matching TRBD2. Germline V gives CDR1 LGHDT, CDR2 YNNKEL (reference sequence). The V gene end was trimmed by 2 bases and the J gene end by 5 bases; junction bases not matched to a gene: 13. This CDR3 contains 18 residues. The CDR3 sequence is CASSQSGLAGAWGETQYF. DNA for the CDR3: TGTGCCAGCAGCCAATCTGGACTAGCGGGCGCCTGGGGGGAGACCCAGTACTTC.

The gene calls are TRBV6-5 and TRBJ2-7; 8 positions agree with TRBD1. The CDR3 contains 14 residues. The V segment lost 5 bases and the J segment 3 bases; nucleotides outside the gene matches: 6. CDR1 MNHEY and CDR2 SVGAGI come from the germline V gene. The CDR3 region has the DNA TGTGCCAGCAGTCGGACAGGGCCGAACTACGAGCAGTACTTC. Translating gives CASSRTGPNYEQYF.

The rearrangement joins TRBV2 to TRBJ1-4, with D possibly matching TRBD1 (5 bases). Germline CDR1 and CDR2: SNHLY and FYNNEI. This CDR3 contains 18 residues. Trimming pared 7 bases from V and 0 bases from J, leaving 21 bases between. The CDR3: CASTHNGQGLATNEKLFF. Written as DNA, the CDR3 is TGTGCCAGCACCCATAACGGGCAGGGACTTGCAACTAATGAAAAACTGTTTTTT.

This clonotype was recorded many times. The J gene is TRBJ2-3, the V gene TRBV10-3, with a possible D match to TRBD2 (5 bases). Per the germline V gene, CDR1 is ENHRY and CDR2 is SYGVKD. With 5 bases removed from V and 0 bases from J, the gap between germline ends came to 12 bases. The CDR3 is 15 amino acids. CDR3 amino acids: CAISWGEASTDTQYF. The CDR3, as DNA: TGTGCCATCAGTTGGGGAGAGGCTAGCACAGATACGCAGTATTTT.